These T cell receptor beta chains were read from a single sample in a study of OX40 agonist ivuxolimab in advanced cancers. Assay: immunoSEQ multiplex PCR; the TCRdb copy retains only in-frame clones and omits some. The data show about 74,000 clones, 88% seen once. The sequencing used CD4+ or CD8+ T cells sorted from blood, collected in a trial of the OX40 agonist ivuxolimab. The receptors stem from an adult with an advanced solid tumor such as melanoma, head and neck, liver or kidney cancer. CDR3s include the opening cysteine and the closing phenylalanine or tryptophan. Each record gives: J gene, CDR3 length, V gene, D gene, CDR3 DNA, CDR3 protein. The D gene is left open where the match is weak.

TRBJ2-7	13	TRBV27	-	TGTGCCAGCAGTTTTGAGGGGCCCTACGAGCAGTACTTC	CASSFEGPYEQYF
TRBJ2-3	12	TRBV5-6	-	TGTGCCAGCAGTCCTAGCACAGATACGCAGTATTTT	CASSPSTDTQYF
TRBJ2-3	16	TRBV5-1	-	TGCGCCAGCAGCTTCGGGGGGCCCCCCTCCACAGATACGCAGTATTTT	CASSFGGPPSTDTQYF
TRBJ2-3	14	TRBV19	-	TGTGCCAGTAGTATTGGGTCCGGGAGAGATACGCAGTATTTT	CASSIGSGRDTQYF
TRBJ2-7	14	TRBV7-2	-	TGTGCCAGCAGCTTACAGGGACCGAACTACGAGCAGTACTTC	CASSLQGPNYEQYF
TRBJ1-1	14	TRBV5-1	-	TGCGCCAGCAGCTTGGCCGGAACGCCCACTGAAGCTTTCTTT	CASSLAGTPTEAFF
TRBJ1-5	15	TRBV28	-	TGTGCCAGCAGTTTAGGAGGGAATCGCAATCAGCCCCAGCATTTT	CASSLGGNRNQPQHF
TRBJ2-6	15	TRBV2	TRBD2	TGTGCCAGCAGCCAGCGGGGAACTGGGGCCAACGTCCTGACTTTC	CASSQRGTGANVLTF
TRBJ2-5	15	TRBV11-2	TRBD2	TGTGCCAGCAGCTCTGGACTAGCGGGAGCCGGGACCCAGTACTTC	CASSSGLAGAGTQYF
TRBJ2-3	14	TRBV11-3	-	TGTGCCAGCAGCCCGACCAGTGGCACAGATACGCAGTATTTT	CASSPTSGTDTQYF
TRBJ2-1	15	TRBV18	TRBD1	TGTGCCAGCTCACCGGACAGGGGGAAAAGGAATGAGCAGTTCTTC	CASSPDRGKRNEQFF
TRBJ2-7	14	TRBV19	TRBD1	TGTGCCAGTATGCGCGGGACAGGGGCCTACGAGCAGTACTTC	CASMRGTGAYEQYF
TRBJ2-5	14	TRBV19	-	TGTGCCACCAGGGACTGGGGAGCACAAGAGACCCAGTACTTC	CATRDWGAQETQYF
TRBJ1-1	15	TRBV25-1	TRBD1	TGTGCCAGCAGTCCCTACAGGGGCGAGAACACTGAAGCTTTCTTT	CASSPYRGENTEAFF
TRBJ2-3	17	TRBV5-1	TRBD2	TGCGCCAGCAGCTTGCCCCCGATTGGCGGGAGGGGAGATACGCAGTATTTT	CASSLPPIGGRGDTQYF
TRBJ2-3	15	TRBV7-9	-	TGTGCCAGCAGCTCACGGTCCGCTAGCACAGATACGCAGTATTTT	CASSSRSASTDTQYF
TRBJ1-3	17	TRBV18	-	TGTGCCAGCTCACCACTACTCGGCCCCAGCTCTGGAAACACCATATATTTT	CASSPLLGPSSGNTIYF
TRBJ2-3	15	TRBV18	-	TGTGCCAGCTCACGAGCGCAAGTGAGGACAGATACGCAGTATTTT	CASSRAQVRTDTQYF
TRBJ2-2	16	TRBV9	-	TGTGCCAGCAGCGTAGGGACAGCTCCGAACACCGGGGAGCTGTTTTTT	CASSVGTAPNTGELFF
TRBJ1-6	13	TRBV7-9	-	TGTGCCAGCAGCTTAGTAGACCCATCACCCCTCCACTTT	CASSLVDPSPLHF